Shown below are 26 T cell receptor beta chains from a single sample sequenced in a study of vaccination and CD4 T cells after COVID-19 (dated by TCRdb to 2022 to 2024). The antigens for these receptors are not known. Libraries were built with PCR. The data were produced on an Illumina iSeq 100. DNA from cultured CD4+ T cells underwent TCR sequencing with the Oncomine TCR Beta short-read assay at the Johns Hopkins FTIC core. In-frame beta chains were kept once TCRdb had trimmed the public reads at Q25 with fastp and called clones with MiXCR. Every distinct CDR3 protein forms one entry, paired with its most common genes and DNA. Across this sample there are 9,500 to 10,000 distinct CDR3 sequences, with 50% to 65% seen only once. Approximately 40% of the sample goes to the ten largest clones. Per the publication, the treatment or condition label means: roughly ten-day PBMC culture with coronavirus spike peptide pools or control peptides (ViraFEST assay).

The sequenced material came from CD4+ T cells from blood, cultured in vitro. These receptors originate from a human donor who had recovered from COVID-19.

CDR3 DNA: TGCAGTGCCGGGAGAAGAGAGCGGGGGGTCTATGAGCAGTTCTTC. Its translation is CSAGRRERGVYEQFF. The rearrangement links TRBV20-1 to TRBJ2-1; 9 bases map to TRBD2. V lost 6 bases, J lost 8 bases, and 14 bases stayed unmatched. Germline V gene lookup returns CDR1 DFQATT and CDR2 SNEGSKA (reference sequence). There are 15 residues in the CDR3.

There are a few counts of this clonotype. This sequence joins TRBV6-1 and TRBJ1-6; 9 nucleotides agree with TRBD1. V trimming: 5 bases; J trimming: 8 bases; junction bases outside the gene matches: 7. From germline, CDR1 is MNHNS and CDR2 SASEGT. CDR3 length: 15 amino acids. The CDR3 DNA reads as TGTGCCAGCAGTCGGGACAGGGCAGGTGATTCACCCCTCCACTTT. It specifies CASSRDRAGDSPLHF.

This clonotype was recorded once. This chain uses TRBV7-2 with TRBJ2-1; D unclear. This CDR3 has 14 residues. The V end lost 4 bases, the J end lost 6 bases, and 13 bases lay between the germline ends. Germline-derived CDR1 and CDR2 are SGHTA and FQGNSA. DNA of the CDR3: TGTGCCAGCAGCTCCGGGCGCGCCCGCAATGAGCAGTTCTTC. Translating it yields CASSSGRARNEQFF.

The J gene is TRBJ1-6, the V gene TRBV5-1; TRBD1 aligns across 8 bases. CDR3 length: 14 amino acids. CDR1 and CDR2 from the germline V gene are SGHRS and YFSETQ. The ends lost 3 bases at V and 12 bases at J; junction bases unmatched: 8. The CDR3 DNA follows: TGCGCCAGCAGCTATGGGCCAGGGGGCGAACCCCTCCACTTT. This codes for CASSYGPGGEPLHF.

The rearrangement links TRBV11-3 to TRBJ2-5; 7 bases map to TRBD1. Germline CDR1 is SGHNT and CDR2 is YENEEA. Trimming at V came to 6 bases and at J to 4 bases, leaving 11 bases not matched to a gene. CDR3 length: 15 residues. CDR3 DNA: TGTGCCAGCAGTAAGAATCCTAACAGGGGAGAGACCCAGTACTTC. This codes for CASSKNPNRGETQYF.

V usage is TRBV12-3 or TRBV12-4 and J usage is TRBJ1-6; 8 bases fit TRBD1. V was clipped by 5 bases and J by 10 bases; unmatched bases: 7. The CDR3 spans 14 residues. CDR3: CASSQGQGGSPLHF. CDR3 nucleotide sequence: TGTGCCAGCAGTCAAGGACAGGGAGGATCACCCCTCCACTTT.

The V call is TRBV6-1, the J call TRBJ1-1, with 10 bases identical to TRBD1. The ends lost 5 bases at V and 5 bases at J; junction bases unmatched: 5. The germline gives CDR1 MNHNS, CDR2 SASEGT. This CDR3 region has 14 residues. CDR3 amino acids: CASSTTGGRTEAFF. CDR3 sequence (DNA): TGTGCCAGCAGTACGACAGGGGGCAGGACTGAAGCTTTCTTT.

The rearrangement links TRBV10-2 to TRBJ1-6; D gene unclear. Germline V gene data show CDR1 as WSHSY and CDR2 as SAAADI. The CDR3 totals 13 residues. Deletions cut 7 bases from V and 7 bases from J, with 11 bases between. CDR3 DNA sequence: TGCGCCAGCACTCCTACGGGCAATTCACCCCTCCACTTT. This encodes CASTPTGNSPLHF.

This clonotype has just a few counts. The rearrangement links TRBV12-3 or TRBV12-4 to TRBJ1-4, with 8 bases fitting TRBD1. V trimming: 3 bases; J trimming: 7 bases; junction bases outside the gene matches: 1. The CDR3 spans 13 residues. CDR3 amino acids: CASSLDRAEKLFF. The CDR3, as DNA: TGTGCCAGCAGTTTGGACAGGGCTGAAAAACTGTTTTTT.

The CDR3 region is CASSFGTGVQETQYF. CDR3 DNA: TGTGCCAGCAGCTTTGGTACAGGGGTACAAGAGACCCAGTACTTC. This rearrangement joins TRBV11-2 to TRBJ2-5; TRBD1 matches 7 bases. The CDR3 covers 15 residues. Germline V lookup: CDR1 SGHAT, CDR2 FQNNGV. After removal of 3 bases from V and 2 bases from J, the junction contained 6 bases not matched to a gene.

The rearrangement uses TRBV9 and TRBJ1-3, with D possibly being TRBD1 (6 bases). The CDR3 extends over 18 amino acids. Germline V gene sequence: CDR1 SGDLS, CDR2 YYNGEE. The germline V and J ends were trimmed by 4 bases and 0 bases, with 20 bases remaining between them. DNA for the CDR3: TGTGCCAGCAGCCCTTTGGGGGGCCTAACCCGCTCTGGAAACACCATATATTTT. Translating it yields CASSPLGGLTRSGNTIYF. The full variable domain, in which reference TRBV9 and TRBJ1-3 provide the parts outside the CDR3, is DSGVTQTPKHLITATGQRVTLRCSPRSGDLSVYWYQQSLDQGLQFLIQYYNGEERAKGNILERFSAQQFPDLHSELNLSSLELGDSALYFCASSPLGGLTRSGNTIYFGEGSWLTVV.

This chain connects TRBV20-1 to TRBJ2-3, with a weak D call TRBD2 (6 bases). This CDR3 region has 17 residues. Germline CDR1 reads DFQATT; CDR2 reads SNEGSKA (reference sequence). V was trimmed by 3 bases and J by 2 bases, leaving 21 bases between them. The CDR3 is CSASNRGGEDYTDTQYF. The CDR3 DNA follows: TGCAGTGCTAGTAATAGAGGCGGGGAGGACTACACAGATACGCAGTATTTT.

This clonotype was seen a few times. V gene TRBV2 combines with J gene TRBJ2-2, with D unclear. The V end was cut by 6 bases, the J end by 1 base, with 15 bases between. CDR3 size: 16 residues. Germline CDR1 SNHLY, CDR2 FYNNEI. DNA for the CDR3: TGTGCCAGCAGACCTGACTGGATCGAGAACACCGGGGAGCTGTTTTTT. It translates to CASRPDWIENTGELFF.

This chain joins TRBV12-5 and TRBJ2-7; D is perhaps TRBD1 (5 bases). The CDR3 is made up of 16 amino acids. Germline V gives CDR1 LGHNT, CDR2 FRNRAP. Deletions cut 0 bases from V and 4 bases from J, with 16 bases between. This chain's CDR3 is CASGLVASRVSYEQYF. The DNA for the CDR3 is TGTGCTAGTGGTTTGGTAGCGTCCAGGGTCTCATACGAGCAGTACTTC.

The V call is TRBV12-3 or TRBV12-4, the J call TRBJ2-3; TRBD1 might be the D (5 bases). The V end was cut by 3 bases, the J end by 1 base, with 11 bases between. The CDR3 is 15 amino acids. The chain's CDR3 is CASSFYLQGTDTQYF. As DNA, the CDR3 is TGTGCCAGCAGTTTTTACCTACAGGGCACAGATACGCAGTATTTT.

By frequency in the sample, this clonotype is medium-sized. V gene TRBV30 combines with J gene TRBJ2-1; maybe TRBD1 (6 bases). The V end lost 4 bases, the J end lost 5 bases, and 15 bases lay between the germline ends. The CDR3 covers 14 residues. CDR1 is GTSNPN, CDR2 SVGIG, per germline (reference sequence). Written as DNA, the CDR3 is TGTGCCTGGAACAGGCAGGGGTTGAACAATGAGCAGTTCTTC. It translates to CAWNRQGLNNEQFF. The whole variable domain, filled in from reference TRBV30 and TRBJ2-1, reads SQTIHQWPATLVQPVGSPLSLECTVEGTSNPNLYWYRQAAGRGLQLLFYSVGIGQISSEVPQNLSASRPQDRQFILSSKKLLLSDSGFYLCAWNRQGLNNEQFFGPGTRLTVL.

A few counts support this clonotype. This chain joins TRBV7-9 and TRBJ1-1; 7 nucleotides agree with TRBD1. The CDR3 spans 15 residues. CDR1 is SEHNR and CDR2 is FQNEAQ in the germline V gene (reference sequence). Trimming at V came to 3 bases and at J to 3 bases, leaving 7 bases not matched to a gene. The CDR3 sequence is CASSFFKGADTEAFF. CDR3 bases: TGTGCCAGCAGCTTTTTCAAGGGGGCGGACACTGAAGCTTTCTTT.

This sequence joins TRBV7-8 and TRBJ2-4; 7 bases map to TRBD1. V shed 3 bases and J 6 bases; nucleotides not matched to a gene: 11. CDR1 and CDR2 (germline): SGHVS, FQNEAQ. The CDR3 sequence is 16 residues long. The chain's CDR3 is CASSLYHRDRLNIQYF. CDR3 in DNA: TGTGCCAGCAGCTTGTACCACCGGGACAGATTAAACATTCAGTACTTC. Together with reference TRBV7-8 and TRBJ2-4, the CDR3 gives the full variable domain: GAGVSQSPRYKVAKRGQDVALRCDPISGHVSLFWYQQALGQGPEFLTYFQNEAQLDKSGLPSDRFFAERPEGSVSTLKIQRTQQEDSAVYLCASSLYHRDRLNIQYFGAGTRLSVL.

The CDR3 sequence: CAWSDRDTEAFF. CDR3 in DNA: TGTGCCTGGTCTGACAGGGACACTGAAGCTTTCTTT. The chain joins TRBV30 to TRBJ1-1; 7 nucleotides match TRBD1. With 5 bases clipped from V and 3 bases from J, the junction kept 3 bases outside the gene matches. The CDR3 length is 12 residues. CDR1 and CDR2 (germline): GTSNPN, SVGIG (reference sequence).

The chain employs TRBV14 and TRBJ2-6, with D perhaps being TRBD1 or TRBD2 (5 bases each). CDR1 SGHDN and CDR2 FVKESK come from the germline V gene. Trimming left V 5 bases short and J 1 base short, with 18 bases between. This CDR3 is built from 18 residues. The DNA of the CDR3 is TGTGCCAGCAGCTCCCGGGACCCACGTAGGTCTGGGGCCAACGTCCTGACTTTC. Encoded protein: CASSSRDPRRSGANVLTF.

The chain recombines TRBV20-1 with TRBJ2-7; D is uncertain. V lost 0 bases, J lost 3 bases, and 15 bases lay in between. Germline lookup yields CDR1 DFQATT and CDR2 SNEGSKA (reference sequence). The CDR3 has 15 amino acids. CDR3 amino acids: CSARDFSTGNYEQYF. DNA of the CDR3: TGCAGTGCTAGAGATTTTTCGACTGGCAACTACGAGCAGTACTTC.

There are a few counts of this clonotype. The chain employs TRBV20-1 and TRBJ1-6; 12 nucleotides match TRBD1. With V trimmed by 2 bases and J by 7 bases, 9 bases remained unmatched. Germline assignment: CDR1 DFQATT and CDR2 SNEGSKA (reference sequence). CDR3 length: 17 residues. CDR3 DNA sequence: TGCAGTGCTAGATCGGGCCCGGGACAGGGGGCGAATTCACCCCTCCACTTT. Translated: CSARSGPGQGANSPLHF.

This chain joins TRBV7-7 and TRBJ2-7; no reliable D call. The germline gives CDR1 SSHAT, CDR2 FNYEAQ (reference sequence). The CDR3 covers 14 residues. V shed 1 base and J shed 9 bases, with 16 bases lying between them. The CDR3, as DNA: TGTGCCAGCAGCTTAGGAACGGCTCCCGATATGCAGTACTTC. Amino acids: CASSLGTAPDMQYF. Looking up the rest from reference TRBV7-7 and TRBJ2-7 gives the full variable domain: GAGVSQSPRYKVTKRGQDVTLRCDPISSHATLYWYQQALGQGPEFLTYFNYEAQPDKSGLPSDRFSAERPEGSISTLTIQRTEQRDSAMYRCASSLGTAPDMQYFGPGTRLTVT.

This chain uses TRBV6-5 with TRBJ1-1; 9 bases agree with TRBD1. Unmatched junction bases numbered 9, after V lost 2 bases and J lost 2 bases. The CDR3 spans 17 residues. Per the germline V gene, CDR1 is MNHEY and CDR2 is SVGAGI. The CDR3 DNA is TGTGCCAGCAGTTACCTGTCGGGACAGGGTTCCAACACTGAAGCTTTCTTT. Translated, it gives CASSYLSGQGSNTEAFF.

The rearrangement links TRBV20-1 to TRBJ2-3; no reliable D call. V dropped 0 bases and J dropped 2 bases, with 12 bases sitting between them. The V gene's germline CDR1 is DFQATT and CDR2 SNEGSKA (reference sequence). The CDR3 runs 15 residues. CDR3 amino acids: CSARDRALHTDTQYF. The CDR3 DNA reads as TGCAGTGCTAGAGATCGAGCCCTCCACACAGATACGCAGTATTTT.

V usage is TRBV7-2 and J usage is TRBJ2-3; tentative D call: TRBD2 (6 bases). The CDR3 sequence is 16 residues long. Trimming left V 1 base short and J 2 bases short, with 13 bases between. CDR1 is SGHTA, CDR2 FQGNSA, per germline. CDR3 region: CASSLGRREVTDTQYF. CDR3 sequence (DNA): TGTGCCAGCAGCTTAGGACGGCGGGAAGTCACAGATACGCAGTATTTT.